The sequence of this TCR beta chain was determined in a study of blood T cell repertoires in COVID-19. Study context: Donors in the United States, Italy and Spain gave samples during acute or convalescent COVID-19. Sources were T cells, B-cell-depleted T cells, or PBMCs; the material itself was cDNA or gDNA.

The germline V and J ends were trimmed by 9 bases and 6 bases, with 8 bases remaining between them. This CDR3 contains 11 residues. Germline assignment: CDR1 LNHNV and CDR2 YYDKDF (reference sequence). Method: immunoSEQ multiplex PCR; TCRdb's copy keeps in-frame clones and lacks some. The sample lists roughly 170,000 clones, 84% occurring once. The clonotype originates from a man aged 40-55 years who had recovered from COVID-19. V and J are TRBV15 and TRBJ1-4, with D unclear. Specimen: peripheral blood. This CDR3 reads CATRGDEKLFF. The CDR3 DNA reads TGTGCCACGCGCGGGGATGAAAAACTGTTTTTT.